These 8 T cell receptor beta chains were all obtained from the same sample, sequenced in a study of shared clonotypes between healthy human individuals. Naivety among CD8 cells was defined by CD45RO negativity and positive CCR7 selection, thereby excluding terminally differentiated effector memory CD45RA+ cells. The assay was immunoSEQ multiplex PCR, and TCRdb's table has in-frame clones only and misses some. The sample lists 2 million to 2.5 million clones, roughly 91% occurring once. The specimen sequenced was naive CD8+ T cells from PBMCs. The receptor source for this set is a man aged 18 to 30 in good health. Some clones in this sample may be carry-over from other donors' samples.

The V call is TRBV4-1, the J call TRBJ2-2; 7 positions agree with TRBD1. CDR3 length equals 16 residues. Trimming took 4 bases from V and 4 from J; bases not matched to a gene: 9. Per the germline V gene, CDR1 is MGHRA and CDR2 is YSYEKL. The CDR3 DNA reads TGCGCCAGCAGCCCCCACCAACAGGGGCCCACCGGGGAGCTGTTTTTT. Residues: CASSPHQQGPTGELFF.

The gene calls are TRBV28 and TRBJ2-7; D perhaps matches TRBD1 (6 bases). CDR1 MDHEN and CDR2 SYDVKM come from the germline V gene. V was pared by 4 bases and J by 3 bases, with 10 bases between. The CDR3 spans 13 residues. In DNA, the CDR3 is TGTGCCAGCAGTTACAGGGTTCTCTACGAGCAGTACTTC. As protein: CASSYRVLYEQYF.

This clone was recorded a few times. The same CDR3 also results from other DNA sequences found in this sample. The V gene is TRBV27, the J gene TRBJ1-1; unclear D gene. The CDR3 consists of 14 residues. CDR1 is MNHEY, CDR2 SMNVEV, per germline (reference sequence). Trimming took 2 bases from V and 2 from J, leaving 9 bases between them. The chain's CDR3 is CASSLGVLNTEAFF. The CDR3, as DNA: TGTGCCAGCAGTTTAGGGGTCCTAAACACTGAAGCTTTCTTT.

The rearrangement joins TRBV28 to TRBJ2-7, with a weak D call TRBD2 (6 bases). Trimming took off 5 bases at V and 0 bases at J, with 17 bases between the two ends. CDR1 and CDR2 from the germline V gene are MDHEN and SYDVKM. The CDR3 is 16 amino acids. CDR3: CASSAPGVAISYEQYF. The CDR3 DNA follows: TGTGCCAGCAGTGCCCCGGGGGTGGCCATCTCCTACGAGCAGTACTTC.

The J gene is TRBJ2-3, the V gene TRBV7-9, with a weak D call TRBD1 (5 bases). The CDR3 contains 15 residues. Germline V gene data show CDR1 as SEHNR and CDR2 as FQNEAQ (reference sequence). V shed 7 bases and J shed 4 bases, with 18 bases lying between them. CDR3 sequence reads: CASTPSDGAADTQYF. DNA for the CDR3: TGTGCCAGCACCCCCTCGGATGGGGCCGCAGATACGCAGTATTTT.

This clone was recorded only once. In nucleotides, the CDR3 is TGTGCCAGCAGTGAAGCGACAGGGGTAGGGACCCAGTACTTC. Translating it yields CASSEATGVGTQYF. The chain links TRBV2 to TRBJ2-5; 8 bases agree with TRBD1. The CDR3 length is 14 residues. CDR1 is SNHLY and CDR2 is FYNNEI in the germline V gene. The V segment lost 0 bases and the J segment 7 bases; nucleotides outside the gene matches: 4.

This rearrangement joins TRBV28 to TRBJ2-1; 7 bases are a match to TRBD2. V lost 8 bases and J lost 4; bases outside the gene matches: 8. Germline V gene sequence: CDR1 MDHEN, CDR2 SYDVKM. The CDR3 is 14 amino acids. Written as DNA, the CDR3 is TGTGCCAGCTCATTCCTAGCGGAGTACAATGAGCAGTTCTTC. It is translated as CASSFLAEYNEQFF.

On this clone: The same CDR3 is also encoded by other DNA sequences in this sample. This sequence joins TRBV7-3 and TRBJ1-1; 9 bases line up with TRBD1. V lost 3 bases to trimming and J lost 5 bases; unmatched junction nucleotides: 4. Germline V gives CDR1 SGHTA, CDR2 FQGTGA. CDR3 length: 14 amino acids. The CDR3 bases are TGTGCCAGCAGCTTGACAGGGGGAGGAACTGAAGCTTTCTTT. Its protein product is CASSLTGGGTEAFF.